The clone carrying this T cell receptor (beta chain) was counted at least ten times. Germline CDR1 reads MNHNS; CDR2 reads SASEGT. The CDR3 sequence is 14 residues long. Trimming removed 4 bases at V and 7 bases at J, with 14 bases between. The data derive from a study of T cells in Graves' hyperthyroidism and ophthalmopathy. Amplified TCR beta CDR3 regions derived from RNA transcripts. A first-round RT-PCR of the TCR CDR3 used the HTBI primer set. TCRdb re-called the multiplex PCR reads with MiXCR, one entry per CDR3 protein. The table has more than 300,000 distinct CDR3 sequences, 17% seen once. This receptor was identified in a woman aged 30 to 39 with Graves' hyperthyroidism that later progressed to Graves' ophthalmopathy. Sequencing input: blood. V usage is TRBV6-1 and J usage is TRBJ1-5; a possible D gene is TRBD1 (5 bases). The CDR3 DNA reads TGTGCCAGCAGTGTATCGGGGGGAGCACAGCCCCAGCATTTT. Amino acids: CASSVSGGAQPQHF.